A few counts support the clone carrying this T cell receptor (beta chain). This sample is drawn from a study of blood T cell repertoires in COVID-19. Study overall: Whether acute or convalescent, the COVID-19 samples came from the United States, Italy and Spain.

In the source study's methods: Amplification of reference gene primers was used by the study to estimate nucleated cell counts. Some clones are missing from TCRdb's copy, which holds only in-frame ones; the method was immunoSEQ multiplex PCR. V and J calls and clone size come straight from that table; D and trimming were deduced from the DNA. Here the sample spans about 160,000 clones, about 85% being singletons. Enrollment of patients from Seattle took place during active infection, with longitudinal follow-up. Germline lookup yields CDR1 MRHNA and CDR2 SNTAGT. This CDR3 has 14 amino acids. The ends lost 6 bases at V and 8 bases at J; junction bases unmatched: 7.

The TCR originated in a woman in her sixties or seventies with COVID-19, enrolled during active disease. This rearrangement joins TRBV6-4 to TRBJ1-4, with TRBD1 matching 9 bases. Sequenced sample: peripheral blood. The CDR3 spells CASRTDRGDEKLFF. The CDR3, as DNA: TGTGCCAGCAGGACCGACAGGGGGGACGAAAAACTGTTTTTT.